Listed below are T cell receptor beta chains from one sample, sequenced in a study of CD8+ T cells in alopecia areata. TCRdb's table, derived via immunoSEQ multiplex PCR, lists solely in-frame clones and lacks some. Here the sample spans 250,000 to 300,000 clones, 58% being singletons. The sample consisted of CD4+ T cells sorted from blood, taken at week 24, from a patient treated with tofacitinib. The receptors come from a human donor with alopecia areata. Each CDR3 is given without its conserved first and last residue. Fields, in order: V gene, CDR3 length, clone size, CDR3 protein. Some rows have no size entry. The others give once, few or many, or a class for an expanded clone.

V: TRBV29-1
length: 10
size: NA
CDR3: SVEDFIEERY

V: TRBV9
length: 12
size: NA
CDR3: ASSVGEANQPQH

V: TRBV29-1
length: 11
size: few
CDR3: SVASRMNTEAF

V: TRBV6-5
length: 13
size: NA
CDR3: ASTRESGPQGTQY

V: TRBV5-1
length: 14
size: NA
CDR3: ASSLELGAGGRTQY

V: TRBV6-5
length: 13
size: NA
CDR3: ASSYSDRGGREQY

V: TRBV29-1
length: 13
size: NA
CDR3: SVEEVTGASYEQY

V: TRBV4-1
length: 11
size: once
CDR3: ASSQIITGELF

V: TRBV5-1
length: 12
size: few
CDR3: ASSLASPNTEAF

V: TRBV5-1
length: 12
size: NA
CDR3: ASSNGRLLNEQF

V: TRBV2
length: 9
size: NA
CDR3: ASRDNYEQY

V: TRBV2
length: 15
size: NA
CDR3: ASSKGTGPTSGQPQH

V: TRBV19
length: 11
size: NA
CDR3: ASSEMRGTEAF

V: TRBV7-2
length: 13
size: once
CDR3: ASSLAVGSTGELF

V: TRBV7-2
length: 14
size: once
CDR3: ASSPAGLAGGYEQF

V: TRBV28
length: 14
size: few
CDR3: ASSWGAGGPTGELF

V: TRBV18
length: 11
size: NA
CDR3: ATTGQVNYGYT

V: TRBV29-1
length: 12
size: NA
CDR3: SVVPGTAQETQY

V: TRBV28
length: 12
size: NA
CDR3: ASDSGQGGDEQF

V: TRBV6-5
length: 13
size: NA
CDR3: ASSLDRNSYNEQF

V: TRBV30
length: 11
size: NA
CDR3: AWSVISGNTIY

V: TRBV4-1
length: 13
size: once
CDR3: ASSPPGQGNEKLF

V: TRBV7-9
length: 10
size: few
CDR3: ASSTQSEKLF

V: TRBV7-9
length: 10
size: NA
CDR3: ASATATQPQH

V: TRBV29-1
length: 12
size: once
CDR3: SVEDRVPGDTQY